This T cell receptor beta chain was found in a study of blood T cells in healthy people across ages. Together with a sample-barcoded 5' primer, a J-beta primer mix was included in a second PCR lasting 7 to 11 cycles. TCRdb passed the 5' RACE reads through MiXCR, listing each CDR3 protein once. The repertoire holds under 950,000 distinct CDR3 sequences, with about a fifth as singletons. The CDR3 contains 13 residues. V was shortened by 3 bases and J by 1 base, with 6 bases between the two germline ends. CDR1 and CDR2 from the germline V gene are SGHRS and YFSETQ. The sequencing sample was made of blood. The genes are TRBV5-1 and TRBJ2-3; D could derive from TRBD1 or TRBD2 (5 bases each). The clonotype comes from a man aged 65-85 years in good health. The CDR3 here is CASSWDGTDTQYF. Written as DNA, the CDR3 is TGCGCCAGCAGCTGGGACGGCACAGATACGCAGTATTTT. Together with reference TRBV5-1 and TRBJ2-3, the CDR3 gives the full variable domain: KAGVTQTPRYLIKTRGQQVTLSCSPISGHRSVSWYQQTPGQGLQFLFEYFSETQRNKGNFPGRFSGRQFSNSRSEMNVSTLELGDSALYLCASSWDGTDTQYFGPGTRLTVL.